The subject of this entry is one TCR beta chain. Its matching antigen is unknown. This entry is derived from a study of OX40 agonist ivuxolimab in advanced cancers. Study-level information: The dose-escalation group included hepatocellular carcinoma, melanoma, renal cell carcinoma and head and neck cancer. The dose-escalation cohort was roughly 83% male, with a mean age of about 60 years, ranging about 20 to 85.

Repertoires were generated with immunoSEQ multiplex PCR, while TCRdb's copy carries only in-frame clones and drops some. The sample consists of 50,000 to 70,000 clones, 75% to 90% of them appearing once. Germline CDR1 is MNHEY and CDR2 is SMNVEV (reference sequence). Trimming removed 3 bases from V and 5 bases from J, with 5 bases in between. CDR3 length equals 11 residues. Study findings and constraints: Compared with CD4+, CD8+ T cells on average had more expanded clones.

The sequence was collected from an adult with an advanced solid tumor such as melanoma, head and neck, liver or kidney cancer. The genes are TRBV27 and TRBJ2-7, with D hard to call. The source material was CD4+ or CD8+ T cells sorted from blood, sampled in a trial of the OX40 agonist ivuxolimab. CDR3 bases: TGTGCCAGCAGTTTCGCGCACGAGCAGTACTTC. Its protein product is CASSFAHEQYF.